This T cell receptor beta chain was observed in a study of blood T cell repertoires in COVID-19. CDR3 length: 13 residues. Trimming took 3 bases from V and 7 from J; bases not matched to a gene: 4. Germline V lookup: CDR1 SGHNT, CDR2 YYREEE (reference sequence). As originally analysed: The assay estimated nucleated cells by amplifying reference gene primers. The assay was immunoSEQ multiplex PCR, and TCRdb's table has in-frame clones only and misses some. The DNA gave D and trimming, while V, J and clone size come from that table. The table includes under 100,000 clones, 70% to 90% detected once. The TCR originated in a man younger than 45 with acute or convalescent COVID-19. This chain links TRBV5-4 with TRBJ1-2; 9 bases are a match to TRBD1. Specimen: peripheral blood. This chain's CDR3 is CASSSGQGPGYTF. The CDR3 DNA reads TGTGCCAGCAGCTCGGGACAGGGCCCTGGCTACACCTTC.